Listed below are T cell receptor beta chains from one sample, sequenced in a study of patients and donors after allogeneic stem cell transplantation. TCRdb re-analysed the RT-PCR reads in MiXCR, keeping a single row per CDR3 protein. Of around 150,000 distinct CDR3 sequences listed, approximately 28% were seen once; the top ten hold approximately 3.5%. The sequencing sample was made of blood, either unsorted or a sorted T cell fraction (not recorded which). The receptors stem from a human donor who was either an allogeneic HSCT recipient or a stem cell or donor lymphocyte infusion donor (not recorded which). It is not recorded whose cells these are; they may come from a transplant donor. The CDR3 runs from the conserved cysteine through the conserved F or W. D genes are given only for firm matches. Clone size is not always given. Where it is, it says once, few, many or a class for expanded clones.

>TRBV4-3|-|TRBJ2-1|-
TGCGCCAGCAGCCAAGATCTTAGGCCCTACAATGAGCAGTTCTTC
CASSQDLRPYNEQFF
>TRBV6-5|-|TRBJ2-1|TRBD2
TGTGCCAGCAGTTACTCGGGACTAGCGGGAGGCTCATACAATGAGCAGTTCTTC
CASSYSGLAGGSYNEQFF
>TRBV20-1|few|TRBJ2-1|-
TGCAGTGCTAGAGCCCCCAGCTGGGAGCAGTTCTTC
CSARAPSWEQFF
>TRBV12-3/TRBV12-4|many|TRBJ1-5|-
TGTGCCAGCAGTTTAGGCAGGGAGTATCAGCCCCAGCATTTT
CASSLGREYQPQHF
>TRBV20-1|-|TRBJ2-4|-
TGCAGTGCTAGGGTGGGCATTCAGTACTTC
CSARVGIQYF
>TRBV6-2/TRBV6-3|-|TRBJ1-1|TRBD1
TGTGCCAGCAGTTACCACAGGGGGGGCGGGACCAAGACTTTCTTT
CASSYHRGGGTKTFF
>TRBV6-2/TRBV6-3|-|TRBJ2-1|TRBD1
TGTGCCAGCAGCCGAGGACAGGGGCGCAATGAGCAGTTCTTC
CASSRGQGRNEQFF
>TRBV18|few|TRBJ1-2|TRBD1
TGTGCCAGCTCGTGGACAGGGGAAAATCATGGCTACACCTTC
CASSWTGENHGYTF
>TRBV27|-|TRBJ2-1|-
TGTGCCAGCAGTTTGGACTATCCGGGGTACAATGAGCAGTTCTTC
CASSLDYPGYNEQFF
>TRBV11-2|-|TRBJ2-7|-
TGTGCCAGCAGCCTCCCGGGCGGCTACGAGCAGTACTTC
CASSLPGGYEQYF
>TRBV5-5|-|TRBJ2-1|-
TGTGCCAGCAGCTTGGTGGGGCTCTCCTACAATGAGCAGTTCTTC
CASSLVGLSYNEQFF
>TRBV27|once|TRBJ2-7|TRBD2
TGTGCCAGCAGTTTACTAGCGGGAGTAAACGAGCAGTACTTC
CASSLLAGVNEQYF
>TRBV19|few|TRBJ1-6|-
TGTGCCAGTACACGGACAGACTTGGATTCACCCCTCCACTTT
CASTRTDLDSPLHF
>TRBV20-1|-|TRBJ2-1|-
TGCAGTGCTAGGTACCCTCCGGACCCCCGGCCGTTCTTC
CSARYPPDPRPFF
>TRBV20-1|-|TRBJ1-5|-
TGCAGTGCAAGACAGAACAATCAGCCCCAGCATTTT
CSARQNNQPQHF
>TRBV7-2|few|TRBJ1-5|-
TGTGCCAGCAGCTTAAGTAGGCGGCCCTCCAATCAGCCCCAGCATTTT
CASSLSRRPSNQPQHF
>TRBV12-3/TRBV12-4|-|TRBJ2-3|-
TGTGCCAGCAGGACAAGCACAGATACGCAGTATTTT
CASRTSTDTQYF
>TRBV18|-|TRBJ1-4|-
TGTGCCAGCTCACCCGATACGAAGGAACTGTTTTTT
CASSPDTKELFF
>TRBV3-1|-|TRBJ2-5|-
TGTGCCTCACTGTCCTGGACAGAAGAGACCCAGTACTTC
CASLSWTEETQYF
>TRBV4-1|-|TRBJ2-7|TRBD1
TGCGCCAGCAGCTTTCGTCCGGGACAGGGGGTGGGTGAGCAGTACTTC
CASSFRPGQGVGEQYF
>TRBV14|few|TRBJ2-1|-
TGTGCCAGCAGCCAGGAGGCGGGGAATGAGCAGTTCTTC
CASSQEAGNEQFF
>TRBV20-1|few|TRBJ2-1|-
TGCAGTGCCTCCTCCGTGCTTTGGAATGAGCAGTTCTTC
CSASSVLWNEQFF
>TRBV20-1|-|TRBJ1-4|-
TGCAGTGCTAGAGGGACAGCGGTTGAAAAACTGTTTTTT
CSARGTAVEKLFF
>TRBV6-5|few|TRBJ1-2|-
TGTGCCAGCAGTTACTCGTCCACACGCTATGGCTACACCTTC
CASSYSSTRYGYTF
>TRBV5-1|-|TRBJ1-1|TRBD1
TGCGCCAGCAGCTCCGGACAGGGGGTTGACACTGAAGCTTTCTTT
CASSSGQGVDTEAFF
>TRBV20-1|few|TRBJ2-7|-
TGCAGTGCTAGAGATGGGGGGTACGAGCAGTACTTC
CSARDGGYEQYF
>TRBV5-6|-|TRBJ2-3|-
TGTGCCAGCAGCTTGGCCCTGAAAGGGGCAGATACGCAGTATTTT
CASSLALKGADTQYF
>TRBV15|-|TRBJ1-6|TRBD1
TGTGCCACCAGCAGGAACAGGGGGTTAAGCCTCCACTTT
CATSRNRGLSLHF
>TRBV27|-|TRBJ2-7|TRBD2
TGTGCCAGCAGTTTATCACGGGGGGGCTACTCCTACGAGCAGTACTTC
CASSLSRGGYSYEQYF
>TRBV5-1|few|TRBJ1-1|-
TGCGCCAGCAGCTTGGGTCCTGGTAGGGGGGAGAACACTGAAGCTTTCTTT
CASSLGPGRGENTEAFF
>TRBV5-1|-|TRBJ2-5|-
TGCGCCAGCAGCTTCAGGGGGCTAGAAATACTAGCGGCACAAGAGACCCAGTACTTC
CASSFRGLEILAAQETQYF
>TRBV7-2|-|TRBJ1-4|TRBD1
TGTGCCAGCAGCACCCTACAGGGGCCAAATGAAAAACTGTTTTTT
CASSTLQGPNEKLFF
>TRBV12-3/TRBV12-4|-|TRBJ1-2|-
TGTGCCAGCAGCGGACGAGATGGAGGGGACTATGGCTACACCTTC
CASSGRDGGDYGYTF
>TRBV6-6|many|TRBJ1-5|-
TGTGCCAGCAGTTACATTGAGGGAGGCAATCAGCCCCAGCATTTT
CASSYIEGGNQPQHF
>TRBV29-1|few|TRBJ2-7|TRBD2
TGCAGCGTTGTAGCGGGAGGGCCTGTTGGGGAGCAGTACTTC
CSVVAGGPVGEQYF
>TRBV18|-|TRBJ1-4|-
TGTGCCAGCTCACCACCGACAGTCGGAAGACTGTTTTTT
CASSPPTVGRLFF
>TRBV7-3|-|TRBJ2-1|TRBD2
TGTGCCAGCAGCCCGGGACTAGCGAGGAATGAGCAGTTCTTC
CASSPGLARNEQFF
>TRBV6-5|many|TRBJ1-6|-
TGTGCCAGCAAAAGGCAGCGGAATTCACCCCTCCACTTT
CASKRQRNSPLHF
>TRBV20-1|few|TRBJ1-6|TRBD1
TGCAGTGCTAGAGCCGCGACAGGGCCCGATAATTCACCCCTCCACTTT
CSARAATGPDNSPLHF
>TRBV5-6|-|TRBJ2-5|-
TGTGCCAGCAGCCCCATGACGCCGATCCAAGAGACCCAGTACTTC
CASSPMTPIQETQYF
>TRBV29-1|-|TRBJ2-7|-
TGCAGCGTTGAAAGGGACATCCCCTACGAGCAGTACTTC
CSVERDIPYEQYF
>TRBV3-1|few|TRBJ1-3|-
TGTGCCAGCAGCCCCTGGGCAGCGATCTCTGGAAACACCATATATTTT
CASSPWAAISGNTIYF
>TRBV18|-|TRBJ1-3|-
TGTGCCAGCTCACCCATTAGCCCAGGGGTCATCCGGAGCTCTGGAAACACCATATATTTT
CASSPISPGVIRSSGNTIYF
>TRBV6-4|few|TRBJ2-1|-
TGTGCCAGCAGTGACTCGAGTTGGGCTAGAGTAGATGAGCAGTTCTTC
CASSDSSWARVDEQFF